This T cell receptor (beta chain) stems from a study of shared clonotypes between healthy human individuals. Study in general: CD4 naive cells filled three plates per donor, CD4 memory three, CD8 naive two and CD8 memory one.

On this clone itself: Antigen specificity is unknown.

At the deep level, the assay was run. Each subset's genomic DNA was split evenly across several immunoSEQ plates. Profiling relied on immunoSEQ multiplex PCR, and the TCRdb table lists in-frame clones only, not all of them. The sample records around 620,000 clones, 95% being singletons. Study-wide findings and caveats: Compared with clonotypes that all four donors shared, non-shared clonotypes had lower generation probabilities.

Naive CD8 isolation took CD45RO-negative cells positively selected for CCR7 and excluded terminally differentiated effector memory CD45RA+ cells. Germline V lookup: CDR1 MGHRA, CDR2 YSYEKL. V dropped 3 bases and J dropped 4 bases, with 7 bases sitting between them. This CDR3 spans 12 amino acids. Specimen: naive CD8+ T cells sorted from blood. V and J are TRBV4-1 and TRBJ2-7, with D possibly being TRBD1 or TRBD2 (5 bases each). The TCR sequence derives from a young woman in good health. CDR3 protein: CASSQGEYEQYF. In nucleotides, the CDR3 is TGCGCCAGCAGCCAGGGGGAATACGAGCAGTACTTC.